One and the same sample provided the 24 T cell receptor beta chains below, sequenced in a study of Ad26.COV2.S vaccination and SARS-CoV-2 variants. Data came from immunoSEQ multiplex PCR; TCRdb stores just in-frame clones and leaves some out. The table lists about 350,000 clones, 90% to 95% of them singletons, with about 3.9% in the top ten. Sequenced material: peripheral blood, taken after recovery from COVID-19. The receptors shown here come from a human donor who had recovered from COVID-19.

This chain connects TRBV5-4 to TRBJ1-1, with D maybe TRBD1 (6 bases). There are 17 residues in the CDR3. CDR1 and CDR2 (germline): SGHNT, YYREEE (reference sequence). Between the trimmed V and J ends, which lost 2 bases and 0 bases, there was a span of 17 bases. CDR3 loop: CASSFIYRVNMNTEAFF. The CDR3 coding sequence is TGTGCCAGCAGCTTTATTTACAGGGTTAACATGAACACTGAAGCTTTCTTT.

The CDR3 DNA follows: TGTGCCAGTAGTATAGATCTTACAGGGGCTTCTGAAGCTTTCTTT. Translating it yields CASSIDLTGASEAFF. V usage is TRBV19 and J usage is TRBJ1-1, with 7 bases lining up with TRBD1. The ends lost 0 bases at V and 6 bases at J; junction bases unmatched: 7. CDR3 size: 15 residues. Germline CDR1 reads LNHDA; CDR2 reads SQIVND (reference sequence).

The chain couples TRBV7-2 to TRBJ1-2; no firm D call. The CDR3 loop spans 16 amino acids. The ends were cut back, 5 bases at V and 3 bases at J, with 19 bases in the middle. Per germline, CDR1 SGHTA and CDR2 FQGNSA. The CDR3 is CASSLQRLILDYGYTF. Here the CDR3 DNA reads TGTGCCAGCAGCCTACAACGACTAATCCTAGACTATGGCTACACCTTC.

This clone was detected once. This chain connects TRBV27 to TRBJ2-7, with 7 bases aligning to TRBD1. The CDR3 sequence is 12 residues long. The trim removed 10 bases at V and 7 bases at J, leaving 10 bases unmatched. CDR1 and CDR2 from the germline V gene are MNHEY and SMNVEV (reference sequence). Written as DNA, the CDR3 is TGTGCCATCAGGGACAGTTTGGGAGAGCAGTACTTC. Its protein is CAIRDSLGEQYF.

V gene TRBV10-3 combines with J gene TRBJ2-1; 8 bases line up with TRBD2. Trimming cost V 1 base and J 0 bases; bases outside gene matches: 5. CDR3 size: 17 residues. Germline loops: CDR1 ENHRY, CDR2 SYGVKD. The CDR3 nucleotides read TGTGCCATCAGTGAGTGGGGACTAGGGGACTCCTACAATGAGCAGTTCTTC. Translated, it gives CAISEWGLGDSYNEQFF.

V gene TRBV3-1 (or the pseudogene TRBV3-2) combines with J gene TRBJ2-5; the match to TRBD2 covers 8 bases. Trimming removed 5 bases from V and 6 bases from J; junction bases left unmatched: 11. CDR1 LGHDT and CDR2 YNNKEL come from the germline V gene (reference sequence). The CDR3 is 15 residues long. This chain's CDR3 is CASSSTDRGRQTQYF. For the CDR3, the DNA is TGTGCCAGCAGCTCTACCGACCGCGGGAGGCAGACCCAGTACTTC.

The chain has TRBV2 and TRBJ1-6, with D possibly matching TRBD1 (5 bases). This CDR3 contains 15 residues. From germline, CDR1 is SNHLY and CDR2 FYNNEI. V dropped 10 bases and J dropped 7 bases, with 20 bases sitting between them. CDR3 DNA sequence: TGTGCCACGGGACTAGCCCCCTCAGGGAATTCACCCCTCCACTTT. It encodes CATGLAPSGNSPLHF.

The chain couples TRBV29-1 to TRBJ2-2, with 8 bases matching TRBD2. CDR3 length: 13 residues. V dropped 5 bases and J dropped 5; count of bases not matched to a gene: 4. CDR1 SQVTM and CDR2 ANQGSEA come from the germline V gene. For the CDR3, the DNA is TGCAGCGTTACCCCGGGAGGGACCGGGGAGCTGTTTTTT. This codes for CSVTPGGTGELFF.

The J gene is TRBJ1-5, the V gene TRBV27; TRBD1 matches at 9 bases. With V trimmed by 6 bases and J by 1 base, 10 bases remained unmatched. This CDR3 is built from 17 residues. Germline loops: CDR1 MNHEY, CDR2 SMNVEV (reference sequence). CDR3 protein: CASSVVQGAGSNQPQHF. The CDR3 nucleotides read TGTGCCAGCAGCGTCGTACAGGGGGCGGGCAGCAATCAGCCCCAGCATTTT.

The count of this clone is one. Other DNA sequences in this specimen translate into the identical CDR3. The J gene is TRBJ2-7, the V gene TRBV7-2; TRBD1 matches 9 bases. The germline gives CDR1 SGHTA, CDR2 FQGNSA. The trim removed 1 base at V and 2 bases at J, leaving 0 bases unmatched. The CDR3 is made up of 14 amino acids. The CDR3 here is CASSLGQGAYEQYF. The CDR3 DNA reads TGTGCCAGCAGCTTAGGACAGGGGGCCTACGAGCAGTACTTC. The variable domain in full, with the rest retrieved from reference TRBV7-2 and TRBJ2-7, is GAGVSQSPSNKVTEKGKDVELRCDPISGHTALYWYRQSLGQGLEFLIYFQGNSAPDKSGLPSDRFSAERTGGSVSTLTIQRTQQEDSAVYLCASSLGQGAYEQYFGPGTRLTVT.

The chain carries TRBV25-1 and TRBJ2-2; the D is unclear. The length of the CDR3 is 14 residues. The V gene lost 3 bases and the J gene lost 7 bases, with 12 bases spanning the gap. CDR1 and CDR2 (germline): MGHDK, SYGVNS. DNA of the CDR3: TGTGCCAGCAGTGAGGGGTGGCAGTTCGGGGAGCTGTTTTTT. Amino acids: CASSEGWQFGELFF. Full variable domain (outside the CDR3, taken from reference TRBV25-1 and TRBJ2-2): EADIYQTPRYLVIGTGKKITLECSQTMGHDKMYWYQQDPGMELHLIHYSYGVNSTEKGDLSSESTVSRIRTEHFPLTLESARPSHTSQYLCASSEGWQFGELFFGEGSRLTVL.

In DNA, the CDR3 is TGCGCCAGCAGCCGAGGGGGATCGGATGAGCAGTTCTTC. Its protein product is CASSRGGSDEQFF. The J gene is TRBJ2-1, the V gene TRBV5-1, with TRBD1 as a possible D gene (6 bases). CDR1 is SGHRS and CDR2 is YFSETQ in the germline V gene. There are 13 residues in the CDR3. Trimming removed 4 bases at V and 8 bases at J, with 13 bases between.

The chain couples TRBV29-1 to TRBJ2-7; 7 bases line up with TRBD2. V shed 5 bases, J shed 6 bases, and the junction held 13 bases outside the gene matches. CDR3 length equals 14 residues. Germline V gene lookup returns CDR1 SQVTM and CDR2 ANQGSEA. CDR3 loop: CSVREAGWGGEQYF. The CDR3 DNA sequence: TGCAGCGTTCGGGAGGCTGGGTGGGGGGGCGAGCAGTACTTC.

This clone was found once. The genes are TRBV11-2 and TRBJ2-3; maybe TRBD2 (6 bases). Per the germline V gene, CDR1 is SGHAT and CDR2 is FQNNGV. The V end was cut by 1 base, the J end by 6 bases, with 14 bases between. This CDR3 is 15 amino acids long. The CDR3 bases are TGTGCCAGCAGCTTAGCGGGGGAAACAAGGGATACGCAGTATTTT. Translation: CASSLAGETRDTQYF.

This rearrangement joins TRBV10-1 to TRBJ1-1; weak D call: TRBD1 (5 bases). V shed 3 bases and J shed 0 bases, with 23 bases lying between them. Germline CDR1 and CDR2: WNHNN and SYGVQD (reference sequence). This CDR3 has 19 amino acids. CDR3 loop: CASSDLRDPRQLMNTEAFF. The CDR3 coding sequence is TGCGCCAGCAGTGATCTTCGGGACCCCAGACAACTTATGAACACTGAAGCTTTCTTT.

J is TRBJ2-3 and V is TRBV6-5; D uncertain. The V gene lost 10 bases and the J gene lost 6 bases, with 11 bases spanning the gap. Germline V gene lookup returns CDR1 MNHEY and CDR2 SVGAGI. CDR3 length: 11 residues. The CDR3 DNA is TGTGCCACCAAAATTCATGATACGCAGTATTTT. Amino acids: CATKIHDTQYF.

The rearrangement links TRBV18 to TRBJ1-1; no clear D. Germline assignment: CDR1 KGHSH and CDR2 LQKENI. V was trimmed by 0 bases and J by 3 bases, leaving 14 bases between them. The CDR3 is 16 amino acids. CDR3 loop: CASSPPHGVGDTEAFF. CDR3 sequence (DNA): TGTGCCAGCTCACCACCGCATGGGGTCGGGGACACTGAAGCTTTCTTT.

This clone was counted once. The rearrangement uses TRBV2 and TRBJ1-2; TRBD1 is a possible D gene (6 bases). Germline CDR1 is SNHLY and CDR2 is FYNNEI. The CDR3 is 15 residues long. V lost 9 bases to trimming and J lost 4 bases, with 21 bases between them. The CDR3 nucleotides are TGTGCCAGAGATCGTGGGGAGGACAGTGGCTATGGCTACACCTTC. Encoded protein: CARDRGEDSGYGYTF.

This chain joins TRBV27 and TRBJ2-7; TRBD1 aligns across 7 bases. The CDR3 spans 14 residues. Germline values: CDR1 MNHEY, CDR2 SMNVEV (reference sequence). V shed 11 bases and J 4 bases; nucleotides not matched to a gene: 14. DNA for the CDR3: TGTGCCGGTTCCGAAATCACAGGGGCGTACGAGCAGTACTTC. It encodes CAGSEITGAYEQYF.

The rearrangement joins TRBV2 to TRBJ1-2; 8 nucleotides line up with TRBD1. Looked up from germline, CDR1 is SNHLY and CDR2 is FYNNEI. The J segment lost 8 bases and the V segment lost 3 bases, leaving 17 bases of the junction unmatched. The CDR3 has 17 residues. CDR3 region: CASSESGQATLQGGYTF. Here the CDR3 DNA reads TGTGCCAGCAGTGAGTCGGGACAGGCAACACTACAGGGGGGCTACACCTTC.

In this sample, this clone turned up a few times. The chain joins TRBV2 to TRBJ1-1, with D perhaps TRBD1 (5 bases). CDR3 length: 17 residues. Trimming stripped 4 bases from V and 3 bases from J, with 21 bases between. Germline V gives CDR1 SNHLY, CDR2 FYNNEI. Here the CDR3 reads CASSVPLSGMGDTEAFF. The CDR3 nucleotides are TGTGCCAGCAGTGTCCCCCTTTCAGGGATGGGCGACACTGAAGCTTTCTTT.

The rearrangement links TRBV7-9 to TRBJ2-1, with 10 bases matching TRBD2. This CDR3 contains 17 residues. In germline, CDR1 is SEHNR, CDR2 FQNEAQ (reference sequence). V trimming: 7 bases; J trimming: 9 bases; junction bases outside the gene matches: 18. CDR3 bases: TGTGCCAGCATCCCAGGGGGTACTAGCGGGACCCAATTTGAGCAGTTCTTC. Amino acid sequence: CASIPGGTSGTQFEQFF.

The rearrangement uses TRBV5-1 and TRBJ2-3; tentatively, D is TRBD1 (6 bases). The CDR3 has 14 amino acids. The ends were cut back, 5 bases at V and 2 bases at J, with 12 bases in the middle. Germline V gene lookup returns CDR1 SGHRS and CDR2 YFSETQ. Written as DNA, the CDR3 is TGCGCCAGCAGAACAGGGACGGCCACAGATACGCAGTATTTT. Residues: CASRTGTATDTQYF.

The chain has TRBV18 and TRBJ2-3; 7 bases fit TRBD1. The CDR3 is 14 residues long. With V trimmed by 6 bases and J by 3 bases, 6 bases remained unmatched. CDR1 is KGHSH, CDR2 LQKENI, per germline. The CDR3 sequence is CASSGQLGTDTQYF. The CDR3 nucleotides read TGTGCCAGCTCGGGACAGCTGGGGACAGATACGCAGTATTTT. The full variable domain, its missing parts supplied by reference TRBV18 and TRBJ2-3, is NAGVMQNPRHLVRRRGQEARLRCSPMKGHSHVYWYRQLPEEGLKFMVYLQKENIIDESGMPKERFSAEFPKEGPSILRIQQVVRGDSAAYFCASSGQLGTDTQYFGPGTRLTVL.